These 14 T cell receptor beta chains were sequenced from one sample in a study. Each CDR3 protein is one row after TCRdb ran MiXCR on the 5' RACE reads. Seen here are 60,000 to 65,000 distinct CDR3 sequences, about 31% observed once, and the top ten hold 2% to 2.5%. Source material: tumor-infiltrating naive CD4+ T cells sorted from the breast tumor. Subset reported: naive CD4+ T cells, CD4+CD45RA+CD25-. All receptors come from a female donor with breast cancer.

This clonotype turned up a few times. CDR3 protein: CASSQAEGTEAFF. The CDR3 region has the DNA TGCGCCAGCAGCCAAGCTGAGGGCACTGAAGCTTTCTTT. This chain links TRBV4-1 with TRBJ1-1; no clear D gene. The germline V gene has CDR1 MGHRA and CDR2 YSYEKL. V was pared by 1 base and J by 4 bases, with 7 bases between. The CDR3 covers 13 residues.

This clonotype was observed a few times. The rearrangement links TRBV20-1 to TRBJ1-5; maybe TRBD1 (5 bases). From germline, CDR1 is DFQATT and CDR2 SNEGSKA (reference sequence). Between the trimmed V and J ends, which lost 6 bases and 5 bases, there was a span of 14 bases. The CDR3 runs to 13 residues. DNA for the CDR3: TGCAGTGCGATCCGGGGGACGGATCAGCCCCAGCATTTT. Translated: CSAIRGTDQPQHF.

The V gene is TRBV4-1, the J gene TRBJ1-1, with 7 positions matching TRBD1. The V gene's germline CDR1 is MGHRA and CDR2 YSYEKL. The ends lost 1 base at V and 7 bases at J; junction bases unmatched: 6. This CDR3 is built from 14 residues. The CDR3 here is CASSQGTGGGEAFF. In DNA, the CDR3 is TGCGCCAGCAGCCAAGGGACAGGCGGGGGTGAAGCTTTCTTT.

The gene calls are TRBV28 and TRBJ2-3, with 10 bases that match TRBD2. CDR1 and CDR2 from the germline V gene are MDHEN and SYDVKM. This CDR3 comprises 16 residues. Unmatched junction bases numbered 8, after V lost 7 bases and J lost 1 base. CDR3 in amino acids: CASNVAGLAGTDTQYF. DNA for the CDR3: TGTGCCAGCAACGTCGCCGGACTAGCGGGCACAGATACGCAGTATTTT.

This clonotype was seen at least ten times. The CDR3 DNA reads TGTGCCAGCAGTGCGGTCGGGGGGGCCCAGCATTTT. Protein sequence: CASSAVGGAQHF. The chain employs TRBV6-1 and TRBJ1-5; possible D gene TRBD1, 5 bases. There are 12 residues in the CDR3. V was cut by 4 bases and J by 11 bases, with 12 bases left in between. Germline values: CDR1 MNHNS, CDR2 SASEGT.

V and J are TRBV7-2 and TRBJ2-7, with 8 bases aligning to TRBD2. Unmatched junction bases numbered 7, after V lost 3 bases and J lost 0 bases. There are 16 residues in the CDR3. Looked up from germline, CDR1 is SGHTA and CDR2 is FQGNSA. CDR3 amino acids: CASSLGTSGNSYEQYF. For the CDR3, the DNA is TGTGCCAGCAGCTTGGGTACTAGCGGCAACTCCTACGAGCAGTACTTC.

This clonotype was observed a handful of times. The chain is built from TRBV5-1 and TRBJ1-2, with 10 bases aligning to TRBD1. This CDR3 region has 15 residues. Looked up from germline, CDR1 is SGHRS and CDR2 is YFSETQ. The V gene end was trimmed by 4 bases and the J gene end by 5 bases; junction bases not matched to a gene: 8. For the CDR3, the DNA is TGCGCCAGCAGCCCCGGGACAGGGGAAGGTTATGGCTACACCTTC. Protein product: CASSPGTGEGYGYTF.

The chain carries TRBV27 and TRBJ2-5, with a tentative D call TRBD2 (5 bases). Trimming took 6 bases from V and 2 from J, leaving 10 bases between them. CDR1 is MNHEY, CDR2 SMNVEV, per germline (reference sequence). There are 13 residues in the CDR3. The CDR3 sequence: CASRPTTQETQYF. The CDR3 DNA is TGTGCCAGCAGGCCGACTACACAAGAGACCCAGTACTTC.

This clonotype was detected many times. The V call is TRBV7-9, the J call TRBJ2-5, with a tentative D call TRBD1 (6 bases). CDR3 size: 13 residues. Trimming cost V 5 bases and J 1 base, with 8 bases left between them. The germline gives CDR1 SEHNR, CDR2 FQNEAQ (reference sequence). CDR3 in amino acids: CASSVGAQETQYF. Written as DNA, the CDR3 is TGTGCCAGCAGCGTGGGGGCCCAAGAGACCCAGTACTTC.

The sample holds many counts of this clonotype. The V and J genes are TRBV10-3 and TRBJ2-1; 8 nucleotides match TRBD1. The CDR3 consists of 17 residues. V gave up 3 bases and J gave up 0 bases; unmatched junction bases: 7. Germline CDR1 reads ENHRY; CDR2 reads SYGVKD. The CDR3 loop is CAISDPKGQGSYNEQFF. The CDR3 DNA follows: TGTGCCATCAGTGACCCTAAAGGACAGGGCTCCTACAATGAGCAGTTCTTC.

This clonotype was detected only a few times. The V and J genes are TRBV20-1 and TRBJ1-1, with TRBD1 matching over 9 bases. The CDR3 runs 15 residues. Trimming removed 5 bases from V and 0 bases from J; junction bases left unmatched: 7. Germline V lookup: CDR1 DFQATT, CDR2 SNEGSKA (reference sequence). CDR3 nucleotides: TGCAGTGCTCCCGACAGGGGGACCATGAACACTGAAGCTTTCTTT. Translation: CSAPDRGTMNTEAFF.

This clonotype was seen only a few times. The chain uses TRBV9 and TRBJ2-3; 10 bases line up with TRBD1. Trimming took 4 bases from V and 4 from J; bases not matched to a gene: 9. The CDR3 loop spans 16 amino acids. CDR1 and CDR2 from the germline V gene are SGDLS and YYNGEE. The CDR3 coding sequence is TGTGCCAGCAGCACTACCGGGACAGGGGTGGCAGATACGCAGTATTTT. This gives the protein CASSTTGTGVADTQYF.

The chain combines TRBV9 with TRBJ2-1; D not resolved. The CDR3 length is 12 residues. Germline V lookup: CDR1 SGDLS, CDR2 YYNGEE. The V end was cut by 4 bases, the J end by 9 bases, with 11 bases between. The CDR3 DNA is TGTGCCAGCAGCAGACCCCCCGGTGAGCAGTTCTTC. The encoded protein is CASSRPPGEQFF.

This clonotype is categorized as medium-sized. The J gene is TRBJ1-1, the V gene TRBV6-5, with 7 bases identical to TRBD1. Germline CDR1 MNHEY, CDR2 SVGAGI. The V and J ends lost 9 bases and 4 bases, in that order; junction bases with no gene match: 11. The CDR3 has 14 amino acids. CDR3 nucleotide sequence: TGTGCCAGTTCGGAGGGGGCCTGGGGCACTGAAGCTTTCTTT. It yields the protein CASSEGAWGTEAFF.